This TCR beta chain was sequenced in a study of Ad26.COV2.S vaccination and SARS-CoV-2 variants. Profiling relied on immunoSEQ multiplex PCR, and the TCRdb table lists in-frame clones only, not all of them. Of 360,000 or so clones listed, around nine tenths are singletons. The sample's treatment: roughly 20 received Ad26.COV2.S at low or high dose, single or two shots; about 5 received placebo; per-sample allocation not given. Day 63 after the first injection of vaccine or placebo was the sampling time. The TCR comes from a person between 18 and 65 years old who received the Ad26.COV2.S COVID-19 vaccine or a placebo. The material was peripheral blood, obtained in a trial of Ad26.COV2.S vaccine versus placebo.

CDR3 DNA: TGTGCCAGCAGTCCTGGGGCTATCAACGAGCAGTACTTC. Amino acid sequence: CASSPGAINEQYF. The V gene is TRBV12-3 or TRBV12-4, the J gene TRBJ2-7; possible D gene TRBD1, 5 bases. The CDR3 consists of 13 residues. V was pared by 5 bases and J by 5 bases, with 13 bases between.